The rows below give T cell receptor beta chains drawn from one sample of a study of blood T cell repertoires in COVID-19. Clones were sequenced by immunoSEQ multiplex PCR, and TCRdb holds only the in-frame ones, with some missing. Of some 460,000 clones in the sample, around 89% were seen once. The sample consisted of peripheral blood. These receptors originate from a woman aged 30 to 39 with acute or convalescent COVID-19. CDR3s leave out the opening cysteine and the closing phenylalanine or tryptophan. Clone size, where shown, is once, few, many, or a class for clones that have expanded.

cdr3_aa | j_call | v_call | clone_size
ASSAQGFYNEQF | TRBJ2-1 | TRBV6-4 | -
ASSQVVRPLSNQPQH | TRBJ1-5 | TRBV4-1 | few
ASSRWTGGQETQY | TRBJ2-5 | TRBV7-2 | once
ASSQSDRGDGYT | TRBJ1-2 | TRBV3-1/TRBV3-2 | -
ASTEQGATEQY | TRBJ2-7 | TRBV2 | -
ASSQVRGRLYNEQF | TRBJ2-1 | TRBV3-1/TRBV3-2 | -
ATQSGTSGPWTINNEQF | TRBJ2-1 | TRBV24-1 | -
ASSEQGAGETQY | TRBJ2-5 | TRBV11-2 | -
ASSLVPSTYEQY | TRBJ2-7 | TRBV11-2 | -
ASSLGSQGEY | TRBJ2-7 | TRBV12-3/TRBV12-4 | -
ATSEGGGPVETQY | TRBJ2-5 | TRBV24-1 | once
ASSGRDSSSYNEQF | TRBJ2-1 | TRBV13 | -
ASSPRQVTDTQY | TRBJ2-3 | TRBV27 | -
ASSLGPGETQY | TRBJ2-5 | TRBV11-3 | -
ASSQSFDTGELF | TRBJ2-2 | TRBV23-1 | -
ASSIPGGALGEQF | TRBJ2-1 | TRBV5-1 | -
ASTETRPQETQY | TRBJ2-5 | TRBV2 | -
ASSWSRINSPLH | TRBJ1-6 | TRBV6-5 | -
AISEPGDTQY | TRBJ2-3 | TRBV10-3 | -
ASSLPPRLAATDTQY | TRBJ2-3 | TRBV4-1 | once
ASSPKPHGTEAF | TRBJ1-1 | TRBV4-1 | -
ASSQNTEAF | TRBJ1-1 | TRBV7-9 | -
ATSEGRYGYT | TRBJ1-2 | TRBV24-1 | -
ASSSRDTNPPYNEQF | TRBJ2-1 | TRBV7-9 | -
ASSLERWSDQETQY | TRBJ2-5 | TRBV5-4 | -
ASSLVGGASDTQY | TRBJ2-3 | TRBV7-2 | few
ASSLRLGTANYGYT | TRBJ1-2 | TRBV7-8 | -
ATSSDRGEETQY | TRBJ2-5 | TRBV2 | -
ASSLEGGRSQETQY | TRBJ2-5 | TRBV11-2 | -
AISESTSGGTQY | TRBJ2-3 | TRBV10-3 | -
ASSEWGDRVSGNTIY | TRBJ1-3 | TRBV25-1 | -
ASSLARSGANVLT | TRBJ2-6 | TRBV5-6 | -
ASSFESRRGGTPDEQF | TRBJ2-1 | TRBV12-1 | -
ASSVEERGGRDTQY | TRBJ2-3 | TRBV9 | -
AWSEGTAIYGYT | TRBJ1-2 | TRBV30 | -
ASSQEGTEAF | TRBJ1-1 | TRBV3-1/TRBV3-2 | -
SASNAVIQETQY | TRBJ2-5 | TRBV20-1 | -
ASSSTRTVYEQY | TRBJ2-7 | TRBV7-9 | -
ASSPLVAGPRQETQY | TRBJ2-5 | TRBV4-1 | -
ASSPILGGGNEQF | TRBJ2-1 | TRBV9 | -
ASSPEGGGSYEQY | TRBJ2-7 | TRBV18 | -
ASSLGTGTQNIQY | TRBJ2-4 | TRBV28 | -
ASSQVQVAGGYT | TRBJ1-2 | TRBV3-1/TRBV3-2 | -
ASSLNPGNTEAF | TRBJ1-1 | TRBV5-1 | -
SASKPGSGQPQH | TRBJ1-5 | TRBV20-1 | -
ASSSYGTGTYGYT | TRBJ1-2 | TRBV5-8 | once
ASSPGDFPALNHNEQF | TRBJ2-1 | TRBV9 | -
ASSVGTASGQPQH | TRBJ1-5 | TRBV19 | -
ASSQDSYQPQH | TRBJ1-5 | TRBV6-5 | few
AWGESYEQY | TRBJ2-7 | TRBV30 | once
ASSFGIGNSPLH | TRBJ1-6 | TRBV7-6 | -
ASMVGQGTGEPQH | TRBJ1-5 | TRBV19 | -
ASSGTDEAF | TRBJ1-1 | TRBV5-1 | -
ASTQQGTEKLF | TRBJ1-4 | TRBV5-4 | -
ASSQANYGYT | TRBJ1-2 | TRBV6-5 | -
ASSTGTSGGPYEQY | TRBJ2-7 | TRBV2 | -